The 28 T cell receptor beta chains below all came from one sample that was sequenced in a study of breast tumors, draining lymph nodes, adjacent tissues. TCRdb redid the calling of the multiplex PCR reads with MiXCR, one entry per CDR3 protein. This sample has 30,000 to 40,000 distinct CDR3 sequences; 35% to 40% occur once, and the top ten carry 9.5% to 13%. Input material: breast tumor tissue. The receptors shown here come from a female donor with breast cancer. Some clones in this sample may be carry-over from other donors' samples.

The chain recombines TRBV19 with TRBJ1-2; TRBD1 might be the D (6 bases). Trimming left V 2 bases short and J 0 bases short, with 16 bases between. The germline V gene has CDR1 LNHDA and CDR2 SQIVND (reference sequence). The CDR3 spans 17 residues. In DNA form, the CDR3 reads TGTGCCAGTAGTATAAGGACAGTCCAAGGAGCTAACTATGGCTACACCTTC. Encoded protein: CASSIRTVQGANYGYTF.

This clonotype was picked up many times. V gene TRBV7-6 combines with J gene TRBJ2-5, with D possibly matching TRBD1 (6 bases). The CDR3 is 16 residues long. V gave up 5 bases and J gave up 1 base, with 17 bases separating them. Germline V gene lookup returns CDR1 SGHVS and CDR2 FNYEAQ. DNA of the CDR3: TGTGCCAGCAGCACGCCCAGGGGTGTCAGCCAAGAGACCCAGTACTTC. Its translation: CASSTPRGVSQETQYF. Full variable domain (rest looked up from reference TRBV7-6 and TRBJ2-5): GAGVSQSPRYKVTKRGQDVALRCDPISGHVSLYWYRQALGQGPEFLTYFNYEAQQDKSGLPNDRFSAERPEGSISTLTIQRTEQRDSAMYRCASSTPRGVSQETQYFGPGTRLLVL.

Ten or more counts support this clonotype. The chain uses TRBV2 and TRBJ2-7; D may be TRBD1 or TRBD2 (5 bases each). Trimming removed 8 bases from V and 5 bases from J, with 16 bases in between. CDR1 and CDR2 (germline): SNHLY, FYNNEI. There are 13 residues in the CDR3. The CDR3 protein is CASHKEGFHEQYF. The CDR3 DNA reads TGTGCCAGCCACAAAGAGGGGTTTCACGAGCAGTACTTC.

In this sample, this clonotype turned up many times. J is TRBJ2-2 and V is TRBV6-4, with 10 bases identical to TRBD1. CDR1 MRHNA and CDR2 SNTAGT come from the germline V gene. This CDR3 comprises 14 residues. Trimming cost V 8 bases and J 5 bases; bases outside gene matches: 5. The CDR3 is CASSRDRGTGELFF. CDR3 DNA: TGTGCCAGCTCCCGGGACAGGGGAACCGGGGAGCTGTTTTTT.

The chain combines TRBV7-8 with TRBJ1-1; no clear D. The CDR3 has 15 residues. V lost 5 bases to trimming and J lost 2 bases, with 15 bases between them. Per the germline V gene, CDR1 is SGHVS and CDR2 is FQNEAQ. The CDR3 region is CASSIRRASNTEAFF. CDR3 nucleotide sequence: TGTGCCAGCAGCATTAGGCGGGCCTCTAACACTGAAGCTTTCTTT.

This clonotype was recorded many times. This chain connects TRBV6-1 to TRBJ2-3; TRBD1 agrees at 9 bases. J lost 3 bases, V lost 3 bases, and 4 bases had no gene match. Germline V gene lookup returns CDR1 MNHNS and CDR2 SASEGT. This CDR3 region has 15 residues. The CDR3 region has the DNA TGTGCCAGCAGTGAGGGGACAGGGACGACAGATACGCAGTATTTT. Amino acids: CASSEGTGTTDTQYF.

This clonotype was seen only once. The chain joins TRBV20-1 to TRBJ2-7; 9 bases align to TRBD1. Per germline, CDR1 DFQATT and CDR2 SNEGSKA (reference sequence). The CDR3 is made up of 13 amino acids. V dropped 8 bases and J dropped 0; count of bases not matched to a gene: 5. CDR3 sequence reads: CSSTGQGSYEQYF. The DNA of the CDR3 is TGCAGTTCTACGGGACAGGGCTCCTACGAGCAGTACTTC.

The chain links TRBV19 to TRBJ1-4, with 10 positions matching TRBD1. Trimming removed 5 bases from V and 3 bases from J; junction bases left unmatched: 9. The CDR3 loop spans 17 amino acids. Germline assignment: CDR1 LNHDA and CDR2 SQIVND (reference sequence). The CDR3 region is CASSPRQGANPNEKLFF. The CDR3 DNA is TGTGCCAGTAGTCCAAGACAGGGGGCAAATCCTAATGAAAAACTGTTTTTT. Together with reference TRBV19 and TRBJ1-4, the CDR3 gives the full variable domain: DGGITQSPKYLFRKEGQNVTLSCEQNLNHDAMYWYRQDPGQGLRLIYYSQIVNDFQKGDIAEGYSVSREKKESFPLTVTSAQKNPTAFYLCASSPRQGANPNEKLFFGSGTQLSVL.

This clonotype was found once. It may be a read error: a sequence one base away is much more abundant. This CDR3 fails to terminate in the conserved phenylalanine or tryptophan, so it likely reflects a read error. The CDR3 sequence is CASRDAGTVPLGANVLTL. The CDR3 region has the DNA TGTGCCAGCAGAGACGCCGGGACAGTCCCCCTTGGGGCCAACGTCCTGACTCTC. The chain employs TRBV6-1 and TRBJ2-6; 7 nucleotides align to TRBD1. This CDR3 is built from 18 residues. Germline V lookup: CDR1 MNHNS, CDR2 SASEGT. Trimming at V came to 6 bases and at J to 3 bases, leaving 14 bases not matched to a gene.

This clonotype came up many times. Here the CDR3 DNA reads TGCGCCAGCAGCCACCCTGACGACAGGGTTAATGAAAAACTGTTTTTT. Translated, it gives CASSHPDDRVNEKLFF. The rearrangement joins TRBV4-1 to TRBJ1-4, with 7 bases fitting TRBD1. There are 16 residues in the CDR3. J gave up 4 bases and V 3 bases, and 8 bases lay outside the gene matches. Germline values: CDR1 MGHRA, CDR2 YSYEKL.

This clonotype came up many times. The chain employs TRBV29-1 and TRBJ2-3; 12 positions match TRBD2. Germline V gives CDR1 SQVTM, CDR2 ANQGSEA. This CDR3 spans 15 amino acids. Unmatched junction bases numbered 9, after V lost 7 bases and J lost 4 bases. CDR3 loop: CSAGRLAGAPDTQYF. The DNA for the CDR3 is TGCAGCGCCGGAAGACTAGCGGGGGCGCCAGATACGCAGTATTTT.

This chain joins TRBV18 and TRBJ2-1; TRBD1 matches at 7 bases. From germline, CDR1 is KGHSH and CDR2 LQKENI. The CDR3 length is 14 residues. V was clipped by 6 bases and J by 8 bases; unmatched bases: 10. This chain's CDR3 is CASSRTGGVDEQFF. As DNA, the CDR3 is TGTGCCAGCTCGCGGACAGGTGGAGTCGATGAGCAGTTCTTC.

The V call is TRBV2, the J call TRBJ2-7, with 8 bases aligning to TRBD1. The length of the CDR3 is 14 residues. V lost 6 bases to trimming and J lost 3 bases; unmatched junction nucleotides: 7. Looked up from germline, CDR1 is SNHLY and CDR2 is FYNNEI. The CDR3 nucleotides are TGTGCCAGCAGCCCCGGGACAGGACTCTACGAGCAGTACTTC. Translation gives CASSPGTGLYEQYF.

This clonotype was seen repeatedly, ten times or more. The chain is built from TRBV5-1 and TRBJ1-6, with a weak D call TRBD1 (5 bases). From germline, CDR1 is SGHRS and CDR2 YFSETQ. The CDR3 runs 15 residues. Deletions cut 4 bases from V and 5 bases from J, with 13 bases between. The CDR3 DNA reads TGCGCCAGCAGCAGCACCGGGGGGGATAATTCACCCCTCCACTTT. Its translation: CASSSTGGDNSPLHF.

V gene TRBV7-6 combines with J gene TRBJ2-3, with D unresolved. V was pared by 4 bases and J by 4 bases, with 6 bases between. The CDR3 covers 12 residues. Germline values: CDR1 SGHVS, CDR2 FNYEAQ. The CDR3, as DNA: TGTGCCAGCAGCTCGGCGGCAGATACGCAGTATTTT. This translates into CASSSAADTQYF.

V usage is TRBV20-1 and J usage is TRBJ1-2; the D gene is possibly TRBD1 (6 bases). The V end was cut by 1 base, the J end by 3 bases, with 9 bases between. This CDR3 contains 13 residues. Germline CDR1 and CDR2: DFQATT and SNEGSKA (reference sequence). The DNA of the CDR3 is TGCAGTGCTAGAGGCGGACAGTACTATGGCTACACCTTC. Its translation is CSARGGQYYGYTF.

This clonotype was counted only a few times. A read error may be the cause here, since a much bigger clone is one base away. The gene calls are TRBV15 and TRBJ2-1; 8 bases are a match to TRBD2. The V gene end was trimmed by 1 base and the J gene end by 5 bases; junction bases not matched to a gene: 10. The CDR3 has 17 residues. The germline V gene has CDR1 LNHNV and CDR2 YYDKDF (reference sequence). The CDR3 loop reads CATSRGVGAGAHNEQFF. In DNA, the CDR3 is TGTGCCACCAGCAGAGGAGTGGGAGCGGGAGCTCACAATGAGCAGTTCTTC.

This clonotype was seen many times. V usage is TRBV9 and J usage is TRBJ2-7; TRBD2 matches 11 bases. V lost 4 bases and J lost 0; bases outside the gene matches: 3. CDR3 length: 15 residues. Germline CDR1 is SGDLS and CDR2 is YYNGEE. This CDR3 is CASSLGTSGSYEQYF. In DNA form, the CDR3 reads TGTGCCAGCAGCCTAGGGACTAGCGGCTCCTACGAGCAGTACTTC.

The sample holds many counts of this clonotype. CDR3: CASSFPAASGDSFFTDTQYF. The CDR3 DNA sequence: TGTGCCAGCAGCTTCCCAGCAGCTAGCGGAGACTCATTTTTTACAGATACGCAGTATTTT. The chain links TRBV7-9 to TRBJ2-3; 7 nucleotides agree with TRBD2. V was pared by 3 bases and J by 3 bases, with 21 bases of the junction left unmatched. The CDR3 sequence is 20 residues long. In germline, CDR1 is SEHNR, CDR2 FQNEAQ (reference sequence).

The genes are TRBV20-1 and TRBJ2-1; unclear D gene. The CDR3 contains 15 residues. CDR1 is DFQATT, CDR2 SNEGSKA, per germline (reference sequence). Trimming took off 0 bases at V and 4 bases at J, with 13 bases between the two ends. In DNA form, the CDR3 reads TGCAGTGCTAGAGATGGGCAAGGGCGATACAATGAGCAGTTCTTC. This gives the protein CSARDGQGRYNEQFF.

At least ten counts were recorded for this clonotype. This rearrangement joins TRBV19 to TRBJ2-7; a possible D gene is TRBD2 (6 bases). CDR1 is LNHDA, CDR2 SQIVND, per germline (reference sequence). The V end was cut by 4 bases, the J end by 4 bases, with 8 bases between. The CDR3 covers 12 residues. For the CDR3, the DNA is TGTGCCAGTAGTACCGGAGGGTACGAGCAGTACTTC. Translation gives CASSTGGYEQYF.

This clonotype came up once. The J gene is TRBJ1-2, the V gene TRBV6-6; D unclear. Germline V CDR1 and CDR2: MNHNY, SVGAGI (reference sequence). The CDR3 consists of 11 residues. Trimming took 2 bases from V and 9 from J, leaving 7 bases between them. The CDR3 sequence: CASSYSESYTF. CDR3 coding DNA: TGTGCCAGCAGTTACAGTGAAAGCTACACCTTC.

CDR3 protein: CASSLAGTGPGGYTF. The CDR3 DNA reads as TGTGCCAGCAGTTTAGCCGGGACAGGGCCTGGCGGCTACACCTTC. The rearrangement joins TRBV12-3 or TRBV12-4 to TRBJ1-2; 9 nucleotides match TRBD1. This CDR3 has 15 amino acids. The junction had 7 bases not matched to a gene; V was cut back by 0 bases and J by 8 bases.

The chain combines TRBV7-9 with TRBJ2-2, with 8 bases fitting TRBD2. Germline trimming cut 11 bases from V and 4 bases from J; bases unmatched to any gene: 12. Germline assignment: CDR1 SEHNR and CDR2 FQNEAQ (reference sequence). CDR3 length equals 15 residues. The DNA for the CDR3 is TGTGCCGTACAAAAGCGGGAGTGGGCCACCGGGGAGCTGTTTTTT. This codes for CAVQKREWATGELFF.

The chain carries TRBV7-9 and TRBJ2-7; 10 bases align to TRBD2. The CDR3 runs 12 residues. CDR1 and CDR2 from the germline V gene are SEHNR and FQNEAQ (reference sequence). Trimming removed 9 bases from V and 5 bases from J; junction bases left unmatched: 4. The CDR3 reads CASTLAGDEQYF. For the CDR3, the DNA is TGTGCCAGTACTCTAGCGGGAGACGAGCAGTACTTC.

The chain uses TRBV30 and TRBJ2-7, with D maybe TRBD2 (5 bases). V shed 5 bases and J shed 5 bases, with 25 bases lying between them. Germline CDR1 GTSNPN, CDR2 SVGIG (reference sequence). The CDR3 runs to 16 residues. The chain's CDR3 is CAWGRTHEDRRNEQYF. The DNA of the CDR3 is TGTGCCTGGGGAAGGACTCATGAGGACCGCCGGAACGAGCAGTACTTC.

This clonotype was recorded many times. V usage is TRBV20-1 and J usage is TRBJ2-7, with unresolved D. The germline V gene encodes CDR1 DFQATT and CDR2 SNEGSKA (reference sequence). This CDR3 comprises 11 residues. V gave up 1 base and J gave up 4 bases, with 5 bases separating them. CDR3: CSARGAYEQYF. The CDR3 DNA sequence: TGCAGTGCTAGAGGCGCATACGAGCAGTACTTC.

The chain carries TRBV4-2 and TRBJ1-2, with D possibly being TRBD1 (5 bases). V lost 0 bases, J lost 4 bases, and 12 bases lay in between. Germline CDR1 and CDR2: LGHNA and YNFKEQ. The CDR3 is made up of 15 amino acids. CDR3 in amino acids: CASSQEIRGSYGYTF. CDR3 bases: TGTGCCAGCAGCCAAGAAATCCGGGGGAGCTATGGCTACACCTTC.